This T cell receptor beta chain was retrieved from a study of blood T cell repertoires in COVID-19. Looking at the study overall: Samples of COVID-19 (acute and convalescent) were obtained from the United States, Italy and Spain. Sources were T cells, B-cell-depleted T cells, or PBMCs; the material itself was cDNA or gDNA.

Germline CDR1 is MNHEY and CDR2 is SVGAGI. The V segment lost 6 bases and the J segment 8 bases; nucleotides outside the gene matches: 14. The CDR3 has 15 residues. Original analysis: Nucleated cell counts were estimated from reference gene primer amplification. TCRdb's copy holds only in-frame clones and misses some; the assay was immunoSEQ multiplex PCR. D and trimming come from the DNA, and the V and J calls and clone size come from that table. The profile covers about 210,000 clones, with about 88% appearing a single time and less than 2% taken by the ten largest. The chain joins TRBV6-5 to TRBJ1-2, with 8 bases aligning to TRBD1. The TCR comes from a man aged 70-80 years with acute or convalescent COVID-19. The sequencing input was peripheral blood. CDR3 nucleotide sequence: TGTGCCAGCAGCCCGATCGGGACAGGTATCTTGGGCTACACCTTC. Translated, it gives CASSPIGTGILGYTF.